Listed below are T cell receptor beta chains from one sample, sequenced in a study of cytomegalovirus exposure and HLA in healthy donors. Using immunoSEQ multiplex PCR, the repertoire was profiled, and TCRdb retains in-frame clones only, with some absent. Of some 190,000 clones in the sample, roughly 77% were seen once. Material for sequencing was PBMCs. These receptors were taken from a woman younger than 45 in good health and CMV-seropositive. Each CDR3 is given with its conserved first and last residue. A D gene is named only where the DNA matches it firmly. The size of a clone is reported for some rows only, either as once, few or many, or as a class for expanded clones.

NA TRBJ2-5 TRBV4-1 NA TGCGCCAGCAGCGCCTACGAAAAGGAGCAGTACTTC CASSAYEKEQYF
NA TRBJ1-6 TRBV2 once TGTGCCAGCAGTGCGGGTAATTCACCCCTCCACTTT CASSAGNSPLHF
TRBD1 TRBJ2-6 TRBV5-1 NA TGCGCCAGCGGAGACGACAGGGCCCTACGCCTGACTTTC CASGDDRALRLTF
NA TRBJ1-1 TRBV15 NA TGTGCCACCAGCAGAGAGGGCCGTGGAGGCACTGAAGCTTTCTTT CATSREGRGGTEAFF
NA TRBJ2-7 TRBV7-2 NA TGTGCCAGCAGCTTAGATGGGACTTCATACGAGCAGTACTTC CASSLDGTSYEQYF
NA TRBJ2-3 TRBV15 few TGTGCCACCAGCAGAGAAACAGCCCTGAAGGATACGCAGTATTTT CATSRETALKDTQYF
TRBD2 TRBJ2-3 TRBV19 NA TGTGCCAGTAGTACCGGACTAGCGGGAGTCCTGGATACGCAGTATTTT CASSTGLAGVLDTQYF
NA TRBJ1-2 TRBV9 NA TGTGCCAGCAGCCTGTCGCGGAACTATGGCTACACCTTC CASSLSRNYGYTF
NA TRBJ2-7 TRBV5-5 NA TGTGCCAGCAGCCCCGGGACTGTGAGCTACGAGCAGTACTTC CASSPGTVSYEQYF
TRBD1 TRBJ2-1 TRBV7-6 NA TGTGCCAGCACCCGCTCCACCGGGACAGGGGCGAACAATGAGCAGTTCTTC CASTRSTGTGANNEQFF
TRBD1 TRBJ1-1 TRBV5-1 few TGCGCCAGCAGCTTGGCAGGGGGCTACACTGAAGCTTTCTTT CASSLAGGYTEAFF
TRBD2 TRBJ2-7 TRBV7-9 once TGTGCCAGCAGCTTAGCGACTAGCGGCAAAGAACCAGACTACGAGCAGTACTTC CASSLATSGKEPDYEQYF
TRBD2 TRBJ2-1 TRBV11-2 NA TGTGCCAGCAGCTTAGCACCGGCGGCTAGCGGGAGCGATGAGCAGTTCTTC CASSLAPAASGSDEQFF
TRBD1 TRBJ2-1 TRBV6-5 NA TGTGCCAGCAGCCCGGACAGGGTGGGTGCGCAGTTCTTC CASSPDRVGAQFF
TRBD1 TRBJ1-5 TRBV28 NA TGTGCCAGCAGTTTTTGGACAGGGTTGGGCCGCAATCAGCCCCAGCATTTT CASSFWTGLGRNQPQHF
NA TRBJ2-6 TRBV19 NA TGTGCCAGTAGTATATACAGGGTCACTGGGGCCAACGTCCTGACTTTC CASSIYRVTGANVLTF
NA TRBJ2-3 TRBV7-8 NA TGTGCCAGCAGCCTCCGACACGGCACAGATACGCAGTATTTT CASSLRHGTDTQYF
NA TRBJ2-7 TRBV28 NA TGTGCCAGCAGGGGACTGAGCCACTACGAGCAGTACTTC CASRGLSHYEQYF
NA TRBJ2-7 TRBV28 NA TGTGCCAGCAGTTTACTGACAGCCGAGCAGTACTTC CASSLLTAEQYF
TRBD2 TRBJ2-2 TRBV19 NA TGTGCCAGTAGTATAGATCCGACTAGCGAGAACACCGGGGAGCTGTTTTTT CASSIDPTSENTGELFF
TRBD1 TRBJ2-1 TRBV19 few TGTGCCAGTAGTATATCGGGCAGGGGGTCCTACAATGAGCAGTTCTTC CASSISGRGSYNEQFF
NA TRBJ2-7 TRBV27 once TGTGCCAGCAGTGGGCAGGGGTCGTCCTACGAGCAGTACTTC CASSGQGSSYEQYF
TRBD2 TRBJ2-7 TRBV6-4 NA TGTGCCAGCAGTGACTCTCGGACTAGCGGGAGTGTCGACGAGCAGTACTTC CASSDSRTSGSVDEQYF
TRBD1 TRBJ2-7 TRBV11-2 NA TGTGCCAGCAGCTTAGGGGCAGGGGGCGTTTACGAGCAGTACTTC CASSLGAGGVYEQYF
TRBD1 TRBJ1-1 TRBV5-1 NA TGCGCCAGCAGCCCAGGGGGACAGGAAGCTTTCTTT CASSPGGQEAFF
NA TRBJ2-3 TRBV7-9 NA TGTGCCAGCAGTCAGGGTCCAGATACGCAGTATTTT CASSQGPDTQYF
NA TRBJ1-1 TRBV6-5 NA TGTGCCAGCAGTTTTTCAGGGAAAGCGAACACTGAAGCTTTCTTT CASSFSGKANTEAFF
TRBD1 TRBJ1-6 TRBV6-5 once TGTGCCAGCAGTTACTCGGACAGGGGTTCTTCACCCCTCCACTTT CASSYSDRGSSPLHF
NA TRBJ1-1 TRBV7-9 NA TGTGCCAGCGAAGGACACATGAACACTGAAGCTTTCTTT CASEGHMNTEAFF
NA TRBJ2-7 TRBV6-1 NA TGTGCCAGCAGAAGACTCGGGGATGGCTACGAGCAGTACTTC CASRRLGDGYEQYF
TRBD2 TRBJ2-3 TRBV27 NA TGTGCCAGCAGCCGGGAGGGTCGAGATACGCAGTATTTT CASSREGRDTQYF
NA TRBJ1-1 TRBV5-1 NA TGCGCCAGTTCTACAGGGACTGAAGCTTTCTTT CASSTGTEAFF
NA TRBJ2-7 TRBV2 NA TGTGCCAGCAGTGACGCTACCTACGAGCAGTACTTC CASSDATYEQYF
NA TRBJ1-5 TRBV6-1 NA TGTGCCAGCAGTGAAGCCTTTGATCAGCCCCAGCATTTT CASSEAFDQPQHF
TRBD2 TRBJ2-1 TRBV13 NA TGTGCCAGCAGCTTAAGCGCTAGCGGGAAATATGAGCAGTTCTTC CASSLSASGKYEQFF
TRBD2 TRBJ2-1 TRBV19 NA TGTGCCAGTAGAAAGACTAGCGGGAGGGATAATGAGCAGTTCTTC CASRKTSGRDNEQFF
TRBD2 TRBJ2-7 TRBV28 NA TGTGCCAGCAATGTAGCGGGAGGCTACGAGCAGTACTTC CASNVAGGYEQYF
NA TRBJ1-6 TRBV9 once TGTGCCAGCAGAACAGACAGTACCAATTCACCCCTCCACTTT CASRTDSTNSPLHF
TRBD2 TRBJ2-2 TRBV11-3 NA TGTGCCAGCAGCAAAGGACTAGCGGGATCCGGGGAGCTGTTTTTT CASSKGLAGSGELFF
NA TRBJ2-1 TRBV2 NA TGTGCCAGCAGTGATCCGGCGCGGAACCCCAATGAGCAGTTCTTC CASSDPARNPNEQFF
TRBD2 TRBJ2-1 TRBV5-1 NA TGCGCCAGCAGCTTGGATGTGCTAGCGGGTTACAATGAGCAGTTCTTC CASSLDVLAGYNEQFF
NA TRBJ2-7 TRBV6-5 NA TGTGCCAGCAGTTCCGCAGGGCACGAGCAGTACTTC CASSSAGHEQYF
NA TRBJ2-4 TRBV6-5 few TGTGCCAGCTCCCAGAGGTTGGCCAAAAACATTCAGTACTTC CASSQRLAKNIQYF
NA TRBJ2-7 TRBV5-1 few TGCGCCAGCAGACAGGACGGCCACACGGTCTACGAGCAGTACTTC CASRQDGHTVYEQYF
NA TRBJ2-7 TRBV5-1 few TGCGCCAGCAGCTTCGGACTGGGCCCGACCTACGAGCAGTACTTC CASSFGLGPTYEQYF
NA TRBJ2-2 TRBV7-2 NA TGTGCCAGCAGTCGACAGGGAGGAAAAACCGGGGAGCTGTTTTTT CASSRQGGKTGELFF
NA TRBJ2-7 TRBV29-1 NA TGCAGCGTTGTGGGCCTTCTCTACGAGCAGTACTTC CSVVGLLYEQYF
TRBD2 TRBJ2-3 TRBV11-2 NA TGTGCCAGCACCCTACTCGGGGGGGTGAGCACAGATACGCAGTATTTT CASTLLGGVSTDTQYF
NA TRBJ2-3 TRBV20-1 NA TGCAGTGCCGGGTACACAGATACGCAGTATTTT CSAGYTDTQYF
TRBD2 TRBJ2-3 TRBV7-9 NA TGTGCCAGCAGGCAGCGGGAGGGCACAGATACGCAGTATTTT CASRQREGTDTQYF
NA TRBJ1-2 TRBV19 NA TGTGCCAGTGGCGCAGGATCTAACTATGGCTACACCTTC CASGAGSNYGYTF